A selection of T cell receptor beta chains follows, all from one sample in a study of T cells in Graves' hyperthyroidism and ophthalmopathy. TCRdb analysed the multiplex PCR reads with MiXCR anew, one entry per CDR3 protein. Here the sample spans hundreds of thousands of distinct CDR3 sequences, nearly 20% being singletons. Sequencing was done on a sample of blood. The receptors stem from a man in his forties or fifties with Graves' ophthalmopathy. Both conserved end residues are part of each CDR3.

TRBV4-2,TRBJ1-4,CASSWDQGRFVFF
TRBV5-1,TRBJ1-1,CASSLLPGVPNTEAFF
TRBV19,TRBJ2-7,CASTVTGDSYEQYF
TRBV7-9,TRBJ2-3,CASSNTSGGAGRNTQYF
TRBV5-6,TRBJ2-1,CASSLGLAGVIEQFF
TRBV12-3/TRBV12-4,TRBJ2-2,CASSPTSGSRELFF
TRBV4-1,TRBJ2-1,CASSQVSSDEQFF
TRBV10-1,TRBJ2-7,CASSRDRVAYEQYF
TRBV6-1,TRBJ1-1,CASSKTSGFTEAFF
TRBV6-4,TRBJ2-2,CASPVGQGINTGELFF
TRBV14,TRBJ2-7,CASSHRTLPGSFYEQYF
TRBV2,TRBJ2-1,CAIRKWTSGLEQFF
TRBV7-9,TRBJ2-7,CASSQDRGYEQYF
TRBV6-2/TRBV6-3,TRBJ2-3,CASTREADTQYF
TRBV3-1,TRBJ1-3,CASSREWSSGNTIYF
TRBV20-1,TRBJ2-1,CSAFSWTSADNEQFF
TRBV7-2,TRBJ2-3,CASSRDHSTDTQYF
TRBV14,TRBJ1-2,CASSQTFDYGYTF
TRBV20-1,TRBJ1-2,CSASRGFDYGYTF
TRBV15,TRBJ2-2,CATSRDNAWTGYTGELFF
TRBV6-1,TRBJ2-5,CASSAMDGRITETQYF
TRBV7-2,TRBJ2-2,CASSEETGGGGELFF
TRBV20-1,TRBJ2-7,CSASSGANEQYF
TRBV10-3,TRBJ2-5,CAISESSSPTKATQYF
TRBV9,TRBJ2-5,CASSPRDVAETQYF
TRBV20-1,TRBJ2-3,CSARVGGHTDTQYF
TRBV7-9,TRBJ2-3,CASFDLRTDTQYF
TRBV20-1,TRBJ2-2,CSAQGPFGELFF
TRBV10-3,TRBJ1-1,CAIKEGNTEAFF
TRBV6-1,TRBJ2-3,CASNPHWAGEQAQYF
TRBV12-3/TRBV12-4,TRBJ2-3,CASSSSGTGSTDTQYF
TRBV6-1,TRBJ2-7,CASSPDGGVLNEQYF
TRBV24-1,TRBJ2-1,CATSDASGLAGINEQFF
TRBV20-1,TRBJ1-2,CSAGHGQRRGYTF
TRBV2,TRBJ1-1,CASSTTPNTEAFF
TRBV7-2,TRBJ2-2,CASRPVAKNTGELFF
TRBV7-2,TRBJ2-7,CASSLEGSRQYF
TRBV28,TRBJ2-4,CASSPLGASGPKNIQYF
TRBV2,TRBJ1-6,CASSEQAVNSPLHF
TRBV13,TRBJ2-7,CASSLDGYNYEQYF
TRBV27,TRBJ2-7,CASRARAGYEQYF
TRBV10-3,TRBJ2-7,CAIQGTTDYEQYF
TRBV20-1,TRBJ1-5,CSATPADRANQPQHF
TRBV30,TRBJ1-6,CAWSDTGDSPLHF
TRBV2,TRBJ2-7,CASKRTDLYEQYF
TRBV5-4,TRBJ2-1,CASSLGPPGTGYNEQFF
TRBV11-3,TRBJ2-2,CASSTSGRTGELFF
TRBV28,TRBJ1-6,CASSGTGSNSPLHF
TRBV5-5,TRBJ2-7,CASSTPGLAENEQYF
TRBV2,TRBJ1-1,CASIVTDMNTEAFF
TRBV9,TRBJ2-2,CASSIGTSGKTGELFF
TRBV9,TRBJ1-2,CASSAPRGSARGYTF
TRBV6-1,TRBJ2-2,CASSPRGGATNTGELFF
TRBV4-3,TRBJ2-1,CASSQDPSGSSYNEQFF
TRBV14,TRBJ2-1,CASSLGSGQGAYNEQFF